What follows describes a single T cell receptor (beta chain). Its antigen is currently unknown. The sample originates from a study of OX40 agonist ivuxolimab in advanced cancers. On the study more broadly: Patients treated during dose escalation were battling hepatocellular carcinoma, melanoma, renal cell or head and neck cancer. Notes on the study in general: Expanded clones were, on average, more numerous among CD8+ T cells than CD4+.

The table came from immunoSEQ multiplex PCR; TCRdb's copy has only in-frame clones and leaves some out. The sample shows roughly 33,000 clones, about 74% of them seen only once. Autoimmune disease history or systemic immunosuppression led to patient exclusion. Sampling times: baseline, cycle 4 day 1, cycle 7 day 1. The germline V gene encodes CDR1 LNHDA and CDR2 SQIVND (reference sequence). Losses at the gene ends were 8 bases for V and 1 base for J; bases not matched to a gene: 7. The length of the CDR3 is 14 residues. The specimen comprised CD4+ or CD8+ T cells sorted from blood, sampled in a trial of the OX40 agonist ivuxolimab. The chain has TRBV19 and TRBJ1-1; TRBD1 agrees at 7 bases. This sequence was found in an adult with an advanced solid tumor such as melanoma, head and neck, liver or kidney cancer. CDR3 coding DNA: TGTGCCAGTGGCAGAGGACAGGCGAACACTGAAGCTTTCTTT. This encodes CASGRGQANTEAFF.